Sequencing of this T cell receptor (beta chain) was carried out in a study of shared clonotypes between healthy human individuals. Whole-study context: Those who served as donors were a couple of women and a few men between the ages of 18 and 49. The study, taken as a whole, reports: The study generally estimated greater richness for naive than memory subsets.

This clone was seen only a few times. The antigen remains undetermined. The study enrolled healthy HIV-negative adults without recent acute infections or vaccinations as donors. CD4+ cells were split into CD45RA+ naive and CD45RA-negative memory subsets. The CDR3 contains 15 residues. Germline CDR1 and CDR2: LNHDA and SQIVND (reference sequence). The germline V and J ends were trimmed by 6 bases and 4 bases, with 18 bases remaining between them. Measured with immunoSEQ multiplex PCR; TCRdb has only the in-frame clones, and not every one. The data contain fewer than 1.4 million clones, about 84% of them singletons.

This chain uses TRBV19 with TRBJ1-1, with D possibly being TRBD1 (5 bases). Material: memory CD4+ T cells from PBMCs. Subset meaning: CD45RA-negative fraction. The receptor was isolated from a man aged 18-30 years in good health. Some clones in this sample may be carry-over from other donors' samples. DNA of the CDR3: TGTGCCAGTAGCATTTACTCATTGACAGTCACTGAAGCTTTCTTT. Protein: CASSIYSLTVTEAFF.